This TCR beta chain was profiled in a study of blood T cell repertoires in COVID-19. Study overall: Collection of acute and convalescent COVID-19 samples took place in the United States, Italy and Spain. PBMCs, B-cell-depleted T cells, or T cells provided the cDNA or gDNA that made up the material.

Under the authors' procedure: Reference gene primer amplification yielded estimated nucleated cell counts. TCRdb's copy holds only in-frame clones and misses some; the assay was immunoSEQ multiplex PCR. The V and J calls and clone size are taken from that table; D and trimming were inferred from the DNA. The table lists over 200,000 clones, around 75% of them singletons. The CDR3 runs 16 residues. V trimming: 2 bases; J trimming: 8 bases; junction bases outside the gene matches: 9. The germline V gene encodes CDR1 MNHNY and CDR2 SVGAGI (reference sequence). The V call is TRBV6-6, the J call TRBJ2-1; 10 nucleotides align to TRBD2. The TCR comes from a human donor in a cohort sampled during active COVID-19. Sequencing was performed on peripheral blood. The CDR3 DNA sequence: TGTGCCAGCAGTTACGGACTAGCGGTGATGGACGATGAGCAGTTCTTC. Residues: CASSYGLAVMDDEQFF.